This TCR beta chain is drawn from a study of blood T cells in healthy people across ages. A second PCR, run for about 7 to 11 cycles, used a sample-barcoded 5' primer plus a J-beta primer mix. TCRdb passed the 5' RACE reads through MiXCR, listing each CDR3 protein once. The sample consists of over 1.5 million distinct CDR3 sequences, just under 50% of them appearing once. V gave up 4 bases and J gave up 1 base; unmatched junction bases: 6. The CDR3 covers 15 residues. The V gene's germline CDR1 is SGHRS and CDR2 YFSETQ. Donors each provided around 10 milliliters of peripheral blood. Study-wide points: Observed TCR beta diversity per million T cells went down as age went up. This fall followed a roughly linear course with age. Since the PBMCs were unsorted, naive and antigen-experienced cells could not be conclusively compared. A strong correlation was seen between TCR beta diversity and naive T cell percentage.

A remark on this clonotype: Its matching antigen is unknown.

The chain is built from TRBV5-1 and TRBJ2-5; 8 bases match TRBD1. This sequence originates from a woman aged 40 to 49 in good health. Sequences were obtained from blood. The CDR3 here is CASSGFTGGQETQYF. For the CDR3, the DNA is TGCGCCAGCAGCGGATTTACAGGGGGCCAAGAGACCCAGTACTTC.